The T cell receptor beta chain under discussion was sequenced for a study of T cell responses to AZD1222 COVID-19 vaccine. Worth noting for this clone: The antigen is unknown.

Findings and caveats of the study: Clonal diversity was possibly underestimated, and white British individuals and females predominated among donors. Unmutated variant regions reportedly attract nearly half of all spike-specific TCRs.

Here immunoSEQ multiplex PCR was the method, and the copy in TCRdb shows in-frame clones only, minus some. The sample yields about 94,000 clones, over 75% seen once. Between the trimmed V and J ends, which lost 1 base and 5 bases, there was a span of 12 bases. In germline, CDR1 is SQVTM, CDR2 ANQGSEA. CDR3 length: 14 residues. This specimen was peripheral blood, taken 28 days after the second AZD1222 dose. The TCR originated in an adult who received the AZD1222 COVID-19 vaccine. This sequence joins TRBV29-1 and TRBJ1-5; TRBD1 might be the D (5 bases). In nucleotides, the CDR3 is TGCAGCGTTGAAGGCGCAGGGATCGATCAGCCCCAGCATTTT. It specifies CSVEGAGIDQPQHF.